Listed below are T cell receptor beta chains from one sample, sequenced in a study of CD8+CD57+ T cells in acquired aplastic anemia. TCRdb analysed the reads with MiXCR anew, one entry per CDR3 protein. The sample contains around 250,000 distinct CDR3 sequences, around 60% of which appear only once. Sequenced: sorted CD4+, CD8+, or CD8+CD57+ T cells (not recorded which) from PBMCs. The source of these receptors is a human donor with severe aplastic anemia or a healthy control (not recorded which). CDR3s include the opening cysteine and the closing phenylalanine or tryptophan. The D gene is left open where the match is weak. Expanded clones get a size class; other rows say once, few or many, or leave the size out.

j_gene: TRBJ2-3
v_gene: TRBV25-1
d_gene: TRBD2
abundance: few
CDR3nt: TGTGCCAGCAGCGACCTTGGACTAGCGGGAGTAGCAGATACGCAGTATTTT
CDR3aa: CASSDLGLAGVADTQYF

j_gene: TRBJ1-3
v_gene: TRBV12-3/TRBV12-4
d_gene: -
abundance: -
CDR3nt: TGTGCCAGCAGTTTGGAGTTCCGATACGCAAGATCTGGAAACACCATATATTTT
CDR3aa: CASSLEFRYARSGNTIYF

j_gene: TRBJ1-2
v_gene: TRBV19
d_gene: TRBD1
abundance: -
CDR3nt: TGTGCCAGTAGTCTCCGGGACAGGGAATTCTCCCGTGGCTACACCTTC
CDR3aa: CASSLRDREFSRGYTF

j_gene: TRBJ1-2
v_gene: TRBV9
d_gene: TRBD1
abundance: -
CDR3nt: TGTGCCAGCAGCGCCTCGGGACAGGGTATCCCCTATGGCTACACCTTC
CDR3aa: CASSASGQGIPYGYTF

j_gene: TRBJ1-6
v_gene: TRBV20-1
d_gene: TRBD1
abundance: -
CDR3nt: TGCAGTGCTAGGAGGGGGCGGGAAAATAATTCACCCCTCCACTTT
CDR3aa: CSARRGRENNSPLHF

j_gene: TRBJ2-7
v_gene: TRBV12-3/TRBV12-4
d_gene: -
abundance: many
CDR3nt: TGTGCCAGCAGAATTTCGGTCGCCTACGAGCAGTACTTC
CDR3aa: CASRISVAYEQYF

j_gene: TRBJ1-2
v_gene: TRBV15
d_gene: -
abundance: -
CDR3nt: TGTGCCACCAGCAGAGATCTGGGAAACTATGGCTACACCTTC
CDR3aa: CATSRDLGNYGYTF

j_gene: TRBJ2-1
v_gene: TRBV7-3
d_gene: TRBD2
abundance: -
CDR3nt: TGTGCCAGCAGCCCAGGCCCTCTTGCGGGGGGGCTCAATGAGCAGTTCTTC
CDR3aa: CASSPGPLAGGLNEQFF

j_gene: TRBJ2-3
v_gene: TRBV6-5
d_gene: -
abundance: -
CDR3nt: TGTGCCAGCAGCGGGGGCCTGTCAGGTACGCAGTATTTT
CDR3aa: CASSGGLSGTQYF

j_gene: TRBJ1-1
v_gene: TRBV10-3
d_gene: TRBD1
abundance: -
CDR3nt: TGTGCCATCAGGGGGGGACAGGGAAGCATGAACACTGAAGCTTTCTTT
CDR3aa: CAIRGGQGSMNTEAFF

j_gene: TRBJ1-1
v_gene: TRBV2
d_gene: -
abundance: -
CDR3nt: TGTGCCAGCAGTGAAGAGGGACTGTACACTGAAGCTTTCTTT
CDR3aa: CASSEEGLYTEAFF

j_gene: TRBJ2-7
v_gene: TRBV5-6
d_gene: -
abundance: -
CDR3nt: TGTGCCAGCAGCCCACGGTTTATCTTAAACTCCTACGAGCAGTACTTC
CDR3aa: CASSPRFILNSYEQYF

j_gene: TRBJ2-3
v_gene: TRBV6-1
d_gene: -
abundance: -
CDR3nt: TGTGCCAGCAGTGACGTGGATAGAGATACGCAGTATTTT
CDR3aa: CASSDVDRDTQYF

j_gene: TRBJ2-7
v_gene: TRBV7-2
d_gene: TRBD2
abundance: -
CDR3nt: TGTGCCAGCAGCTTAGAGGTTAGCGGGGCGACCTACGAGCAGTACTTC
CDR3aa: CASSLEVSGATYEQYF

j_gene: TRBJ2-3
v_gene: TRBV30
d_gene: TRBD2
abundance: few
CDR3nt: TGTGCCTGGAGCCGGGGGGGCGGGAGCACAGATACGCAGTATTTT
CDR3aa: CAWSRGGGSTDTQYF

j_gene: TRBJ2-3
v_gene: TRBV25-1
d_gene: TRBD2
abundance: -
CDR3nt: TGTGCCAGCAGTGACATACCGGGACTAGGAAGGGATACGCAGTATTTT
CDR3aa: CASSDIPGLGRDTQYF

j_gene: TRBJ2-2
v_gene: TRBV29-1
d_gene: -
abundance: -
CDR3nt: TGCAGCGTCATGATTACGCTAAACACCGGGGAGCTGTTTTTT
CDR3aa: CSVMITLNTGELFF